The next 9 T cell receptor beta chains were all read from a single sample in a study of T cells in Graves' hyperthyroidism and ophthalmopathy. The CDR3 regions of TCR beta were amplified from RNA transcripts. During a first-round RT-PCR of the TCR CDR3, the HTBI primer set was used. TCRdb ran MiXCR on the multiplex PCR reads and lists one entry per CDR3 protein. The sample includes 550,000 to 800,000 distinct CDR3 sequences, around 17% of them seen just once. Sequenced: blood. The origin of the receptors is a man aged 18-30 years with Graves' hyperthyroidism.

This rearrangement joins TRBV27 to TRBJ2-7; 11 nucleotides line up with TRBD2. Germline-derived CDR1 and CDR2 are MNHEY and SMNVEV (reference sequence). This CDR3 is 15 amino acids long. J lost 7 bases, V lost 2 bases, and 7 bases had no gene match. CDR3 region: CASSLGTSGDGEQYF. CDR3 coding DNA: TGTGCCAGCAGTTTAGGGACTAGCGGAGACGGGGAGCAGTACTTC.

The chain joins TRBV4-3 to TRBJ2-2; the match to TRBD2 covers 8 bases. Germline CDR1 is LGHNA and CDR2 is YSLEER. The CDR3 is 17 residues long. V gave up 2 bases and J gave up 2 bases; unmatched junction bases: 7. The CDR3 is CASSQRKLAANTGELFF. CDR3 sequence (DNA): TGCGCCAGCAGCCAACGAAAACTAGCGGCAAACACCGGGGAGCTGTTTTTT.

The chain has TRBV7-9 and TRBJ2-7; 10 bases are a match to TRBD2. Looked up from germline, CDR1 is SEHNR and CDR2 is FQNEAQ (reference sequence). CDR3 length: 13 residues. Here the CDR3 reads CAASSGSSREQYF. CDR3 nucleotide sequence: TGTGCTGCGTCTAGCGGGAGCTCAAGGGAGCAGTACTTC. The complete variable domain, with remaining parts taken from reference TRBV7-9 and TRBJ2-7, reads DTGVSQNPRHKITKRGQNVTFRCDPISEHNRLYWYRQTLGQGPEFLTYFQNEAQLEKSRLLSDRFSAERPKGSFSTLEIQRTEQGDSAMYLCAASSGSSREQYFGPGTRLTVT.

This clonotype was detected ten times or more. The gene calls are TRBV3-1 and TRBJ2-7; 8 positions agree with TRBD1. Germline V gene data show CDR1 as LGHDT and CDR2 as YNNKEL (reference sequence). The CDR3 consists of 15 residues. The V segment lost 6 bases and the J segment 0 bases; nucleotides outside the gene matches: 7. The CDR3 is CASRGYRGSSYEQYF. DNA of the CDR3: TGTGCCAGCAGGGGATACAGGGGGTCCTCCTACGAGCAGTACTTC.

J is TRBJ2-3 and V is TRBV7-2; D perhaps matches TRBD1 (6 bases). Germline V lookup: CDR1 SGHTA, CDR2 FQGNSA. V lost 11 bases and J lost 1, with 13 bases in between. The CDR3 length is 13 residues. DNA of the CDR3: TGTGCCGTGGGGGCAGCAGGCACAGATACGCAGTATTTT. Protein sequence: CAVGAAGTDTQYF.

This clonotype was counted a few times. V usage is TRBV6-5 and J usage is TRBJ1-6; D ambiguous. V lost 2 bases and J 9 bases, leaving 14 bases between the germline ends. The germline gives CDR1 MNHEY, CDR2 SVGAGI. The CDR3 covers 15 residues. In nucleotides, the CDR3 is TGTGCCAGCAGTTACAAGAACCCGGGGAGTTCACCCCTCCACTTT. Translated: CASSYKNPGSSPLHF.

This clonotype occurred many times. This rearrangement joins TRBV11-2 to TRBJ2-1; D uncertain. The CDR3 sequence is 9 residues long. Germline loops: CDR1 SGHAT, CDR2 FQNNGV. With 5 bases removed from V and 12 bases from J, the gap between germline ends came to 5 bases. In nucleotides, the CDR3 is TGTGCCAGCAGCCGGCTGCAGTTCTTC. Its protein product is CASSRLQFF.

This clonotype was seen at least ten times. The V gene is TRBV28, the J gene TRBJ2-3; TRBD2 agrees at 7 bases. Germline CDR1 and CDR2: MDHEN and SYDVKM. Trimming took 6 bases from V and 2 from J; bases not matched to a gene: 8. There are 15 residues in the CDR3. The CDR3: CASSRDYGTTDTQYF. DNA of the CDR3: TGTGCCAGCAGCCGGGACTACGGGACCACAGATACGCAGTATTTT.

This chain uses TRBV29-1 with TRBJ2-3; TRBD1 aligns across 7 bases. V lost 6 bases and J lost 1; bases outside the gene matches: 10. The germline V gene has CDR1 SQVTM and CDR2 ANQGSEA. There are 15 residues in the CDR3. CDR3 sequence reads: CSVQVGQGGTDTQYF. In nucleotides, the CDR3 is TGCAGCGTGCAGGTGGGGCAGGGGGGCACAGATACGCAGTATTTT.